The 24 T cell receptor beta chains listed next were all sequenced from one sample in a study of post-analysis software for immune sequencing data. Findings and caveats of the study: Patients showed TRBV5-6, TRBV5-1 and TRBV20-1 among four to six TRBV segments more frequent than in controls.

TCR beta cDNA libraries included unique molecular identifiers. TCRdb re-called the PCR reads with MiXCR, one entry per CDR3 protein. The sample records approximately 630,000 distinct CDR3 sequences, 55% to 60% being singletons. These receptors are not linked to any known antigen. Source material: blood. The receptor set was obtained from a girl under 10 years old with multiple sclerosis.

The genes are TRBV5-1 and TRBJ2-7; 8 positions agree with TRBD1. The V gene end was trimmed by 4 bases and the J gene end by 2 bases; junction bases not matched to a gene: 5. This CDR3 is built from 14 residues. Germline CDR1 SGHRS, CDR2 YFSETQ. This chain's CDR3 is CASSDRGAPYEQYF. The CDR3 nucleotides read TGCGCCAGCAGCGACAGGGGTGCCCCCTACGAGCAGTACTTC.

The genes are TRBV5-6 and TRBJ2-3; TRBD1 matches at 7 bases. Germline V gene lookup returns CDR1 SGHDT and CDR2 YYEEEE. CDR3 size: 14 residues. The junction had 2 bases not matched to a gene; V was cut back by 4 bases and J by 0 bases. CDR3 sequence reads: CASSRGPSTDTQYF. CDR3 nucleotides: TGTGCCAGCAGCAGGGGGCCGAGCACAGATACGCAGTATTTT.

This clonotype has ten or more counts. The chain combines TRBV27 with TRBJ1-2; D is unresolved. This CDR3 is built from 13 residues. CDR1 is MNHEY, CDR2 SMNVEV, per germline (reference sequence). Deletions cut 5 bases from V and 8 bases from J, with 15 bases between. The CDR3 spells CASSPRDWPGYTF. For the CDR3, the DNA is TGTGCCAGCAGTCCCAGAGATTGGCCGGGCTACACCTTC.

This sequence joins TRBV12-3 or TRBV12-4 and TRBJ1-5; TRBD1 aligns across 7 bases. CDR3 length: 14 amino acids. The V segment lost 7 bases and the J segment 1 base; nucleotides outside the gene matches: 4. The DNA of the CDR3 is TGTGCCAGCACCGCGACAGGGAGCAATCAGCCCCAGCATTTT. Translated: CASTATGSNQPQHF.

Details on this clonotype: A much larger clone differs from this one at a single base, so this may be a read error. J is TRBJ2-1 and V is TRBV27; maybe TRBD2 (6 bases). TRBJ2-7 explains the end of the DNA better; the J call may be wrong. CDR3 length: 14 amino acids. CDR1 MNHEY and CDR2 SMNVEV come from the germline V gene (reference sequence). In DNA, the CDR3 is TGTGCCAGCAGTTCCGGGAGCTCCTACAATGAGCAGTACTTC. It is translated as CASSSGSSYNEQYF.

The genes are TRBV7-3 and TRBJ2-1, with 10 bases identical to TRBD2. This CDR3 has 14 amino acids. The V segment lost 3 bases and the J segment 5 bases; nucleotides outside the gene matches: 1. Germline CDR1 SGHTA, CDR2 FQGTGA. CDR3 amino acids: CASSFSGGNNEQFF. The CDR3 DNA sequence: TGTGCCAGCAGCTTTAGCGGGGGGAACAATGAGCAGTTCTTC. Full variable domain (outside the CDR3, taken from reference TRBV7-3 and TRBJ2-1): GAGVSQTPSNKVTEKGKYVELRCDPISGHTALYWYRQSLGQGPEFLIYFQGTGAADDSGLPNDRFFAVRPEGSVSTLKIQRTERGDSAVYLCASSFSGGNNEQFFGPGTRLTVL.

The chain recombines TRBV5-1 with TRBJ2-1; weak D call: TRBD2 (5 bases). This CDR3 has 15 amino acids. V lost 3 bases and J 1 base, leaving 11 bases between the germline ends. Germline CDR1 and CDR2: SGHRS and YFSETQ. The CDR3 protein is CASSSEGESYNEQFF. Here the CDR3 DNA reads TGCGCCAGCAGCTCCGAGGGCGAGTCCTACAATGAGCAGTTCTTC.

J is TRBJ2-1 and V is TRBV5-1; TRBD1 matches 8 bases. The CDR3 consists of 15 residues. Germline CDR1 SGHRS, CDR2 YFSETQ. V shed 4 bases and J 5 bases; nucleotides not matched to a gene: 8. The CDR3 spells CASSRTGGEDNEQFF. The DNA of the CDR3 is TGCGCCAGCAGCAGAACAGGGGGAGAGGACAATGAGCAGTTCTTC.

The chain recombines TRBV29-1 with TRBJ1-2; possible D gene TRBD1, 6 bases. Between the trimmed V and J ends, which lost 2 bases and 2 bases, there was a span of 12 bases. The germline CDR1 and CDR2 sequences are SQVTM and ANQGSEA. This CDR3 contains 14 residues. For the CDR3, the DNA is TGCAGCGTTGAAAGCAGGGGAAAGAACTATGGCTACACCTTC. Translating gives CSVESRGKNYGYTF.

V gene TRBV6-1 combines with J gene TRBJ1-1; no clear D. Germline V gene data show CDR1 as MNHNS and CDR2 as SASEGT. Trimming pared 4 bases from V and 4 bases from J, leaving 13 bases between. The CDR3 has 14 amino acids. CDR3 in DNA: TGTGCCAGCAGTGGCGTGAGTGGTACCACTGAAGCTTTCTTT. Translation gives CASSGVSGTTEAFF.

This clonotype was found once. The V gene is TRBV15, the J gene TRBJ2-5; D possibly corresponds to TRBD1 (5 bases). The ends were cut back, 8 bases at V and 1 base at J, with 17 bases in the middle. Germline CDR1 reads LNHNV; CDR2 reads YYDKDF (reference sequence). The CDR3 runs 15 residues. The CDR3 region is CATRWGSTGQETQYF. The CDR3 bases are TGTGCCACCCGATGGGGCTCAACAGGCCAAGAGACCCAGTACTTC.

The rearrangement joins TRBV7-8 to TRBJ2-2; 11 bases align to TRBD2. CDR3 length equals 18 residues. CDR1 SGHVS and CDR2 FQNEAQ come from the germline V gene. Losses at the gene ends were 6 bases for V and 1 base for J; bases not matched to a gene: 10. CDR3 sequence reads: CASRPGLAASGNTGELFF. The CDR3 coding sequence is TGTGCCAGCAGACCGGGACTAGCGGCCAGTGGGAACACCGGGGAGCTGTTTTTT.

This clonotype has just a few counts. CDR3 nucleotides: TGCAGCGTTGCCTATCCAGGCCTAGAAGCTTTCTTT. Translating it yields CSVAYPGLEAFF. V gene TRBV29-1 combines with J gene TRBJ1-1, with no clear D. Germline V gene lookup returns CDR1 SQVTM and CDR2 ANQGSEA. V lost 4 bases, J lost 8 bases, and 14 bases lay in between. The CDR3 covers 12 residues.

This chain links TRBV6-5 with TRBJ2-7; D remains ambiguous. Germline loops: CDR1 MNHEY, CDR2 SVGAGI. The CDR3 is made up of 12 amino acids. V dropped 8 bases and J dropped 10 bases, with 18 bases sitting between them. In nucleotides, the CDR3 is TGTGCCAGCCGTAGGCCTTTTGAGGCCCAGTACTTC. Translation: CASRRPFEAQYF.

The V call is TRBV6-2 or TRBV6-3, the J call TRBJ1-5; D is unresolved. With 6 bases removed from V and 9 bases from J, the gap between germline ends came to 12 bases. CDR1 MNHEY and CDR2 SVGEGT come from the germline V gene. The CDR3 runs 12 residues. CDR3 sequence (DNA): TGTGCCAGCAGGGCAGCCGCCGGGCCCCAGCATTTT. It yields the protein CASRAAAGPQHF.

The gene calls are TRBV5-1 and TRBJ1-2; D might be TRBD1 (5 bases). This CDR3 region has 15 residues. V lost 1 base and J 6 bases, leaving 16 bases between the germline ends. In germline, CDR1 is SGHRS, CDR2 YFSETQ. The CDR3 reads CASSLFIGREDGYTF. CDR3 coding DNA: TGCGCCAGCAGCTTGTTTATTGGCAGGGAGGATGGCTACACCTTC.

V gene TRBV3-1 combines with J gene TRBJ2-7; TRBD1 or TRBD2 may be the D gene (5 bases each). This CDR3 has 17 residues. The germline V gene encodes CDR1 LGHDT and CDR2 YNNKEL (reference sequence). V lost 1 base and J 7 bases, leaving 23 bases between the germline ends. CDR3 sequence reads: CASSQGVEGRLTGEQYF. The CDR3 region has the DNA TGTGCCAGCAGCCAAGGGGTAGAGGGACGCCTGACGGGGGAGCAGTACTTC.

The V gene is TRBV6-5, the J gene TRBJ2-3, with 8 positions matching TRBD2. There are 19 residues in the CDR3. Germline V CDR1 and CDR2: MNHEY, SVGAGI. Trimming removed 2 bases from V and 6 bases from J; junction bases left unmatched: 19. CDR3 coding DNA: TGTGCCAGCAGTTACAGGGGACCTAGCATGCGGGGGGCCGGGGATACGCAGTATTTT. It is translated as CASSYRGPSMRGAGDTQYF.

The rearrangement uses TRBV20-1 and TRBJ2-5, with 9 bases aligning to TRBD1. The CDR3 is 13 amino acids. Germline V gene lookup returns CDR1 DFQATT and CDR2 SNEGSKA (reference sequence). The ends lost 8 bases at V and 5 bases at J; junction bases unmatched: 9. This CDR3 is CSYTGGPLETQYF. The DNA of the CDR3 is TGCAGTTACACAGGGGGCCCTCTGGAGACCCAGTACTTC.

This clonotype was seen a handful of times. CDR3 protein: CASSLASSGETQYF. CDR3 coding DNA: TGTGCCAGCAGCTTAGCGAGTAGCGGAGAGACCCAGTACTTC. This chain links TRBV7-9 with TRBJ2-5; TRBD2 is a possible D gene (6 bases). The CDR3 loop spans 14 amino acids. The V gene lost 0 bases and the J gene lost 4 bases, with 9 bases spanning the gap. The germline V gene has CDR1 SEHNR and CDR2 FQNEAQ (reference sequence). The full variable domain, its missing parts supplied by reference TRBV7-9 and TRBJ2-5, is DTGVSQNPRHKITKRGQNVTFRCDPISEHNRLYWYRQTLGQGPEFLTYFQNEAQLEKSRLLSDRFSAERPKGSFSTLEIQRTEQGDSAMYLCASSLASSGETQYFGPGTRLLVL.

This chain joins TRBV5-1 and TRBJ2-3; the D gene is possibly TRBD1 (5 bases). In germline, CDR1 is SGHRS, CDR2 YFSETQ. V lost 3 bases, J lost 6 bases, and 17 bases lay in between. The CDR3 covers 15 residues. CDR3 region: CASSSRVDAGDTQYF. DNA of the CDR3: TGCGCCAGCAGCTCCCGGGTTGATGCAGGGGATACGCAGTATTTT.

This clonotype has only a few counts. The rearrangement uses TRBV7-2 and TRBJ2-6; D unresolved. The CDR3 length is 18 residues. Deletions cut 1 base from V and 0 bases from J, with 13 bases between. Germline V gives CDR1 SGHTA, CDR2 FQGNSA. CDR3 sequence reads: CASSLDGRYHSGANVLTF. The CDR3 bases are TGTGCCAGCAGCTTAGACGGCAGGTACCACTCTGGGGCCAACGTCCTGACTTTC.

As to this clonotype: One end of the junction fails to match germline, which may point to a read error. This CDR3 is CASGQDIATGIGNGYTF. The CDR3 nucleotides are TGCGCCAGCGGCCAAGATATAGCGACAGGGATTGGGAACGGCTACACCTTC. The gene calls are TRBV4-3 and TRBJ1-2; 7 bases are a match to TRBD1. The CDR3 runs to 17 residues. CDR1 and CDR2 from the germline V gene are LGHNA and YSLEER.

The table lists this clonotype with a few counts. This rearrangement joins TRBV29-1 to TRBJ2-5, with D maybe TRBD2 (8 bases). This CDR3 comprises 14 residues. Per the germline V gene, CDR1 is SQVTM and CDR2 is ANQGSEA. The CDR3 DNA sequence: TGCGCGAGCGCCCAGGGACAGCGGGGGGAGACCCAGTACTTC. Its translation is CASAQGQRGETQYF.